This TCR beta chain was sequenced in a study of cytomegalovirus exposure and HLA in healthy donors. The study ran its PCR with 60 Vbeta and 13 Jbeta primers. Clones were read by immunoSEQ multiplex PCR, and TCRdb kept only the in-frame ones, dropping some. This table holds some 220,000 clones, just under 85% found once. V was cut by 0 bases and J by 7 bases, with 11 bases left in between. CDR1 is SGDLS and CDR2 is YYNGEE in the germline V gene. The CDR3 spans 14 residues. Sequencing input: PBMCs. This chain connects TRBV9 to TRBJ1-3; D is undetermined. This clonotype originated in a woman in her 40s in good health and CMV-seronegative. The CDR3 loop is CASSVGGLRNTIYF. As DNA, the CDR3 is TGTGCCAGCAGCGTAGGAGGGCTGCGGAACACCATATATTTT.